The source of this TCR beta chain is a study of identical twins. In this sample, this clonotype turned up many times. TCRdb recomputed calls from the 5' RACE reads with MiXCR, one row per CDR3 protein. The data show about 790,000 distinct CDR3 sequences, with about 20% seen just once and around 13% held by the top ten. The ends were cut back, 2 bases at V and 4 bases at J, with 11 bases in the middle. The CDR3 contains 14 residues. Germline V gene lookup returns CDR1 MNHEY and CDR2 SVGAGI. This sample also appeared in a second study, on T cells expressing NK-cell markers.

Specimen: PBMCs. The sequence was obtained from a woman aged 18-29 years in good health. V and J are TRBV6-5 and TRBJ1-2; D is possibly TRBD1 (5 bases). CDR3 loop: CASSYDGGGYGYTF. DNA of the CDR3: TGTGCCAGCAGTTACGACGGGGGTGGCTATGGCTACACCTTC.